What follows are 11 T cell receptor beta chains derived from one specimen sequenced in a study of cytomegalovirus exposure and HLA in healthy donors. The study ran its PCR with 60 Vbeta and 13 Jbeta primers. The method was immunoSEQ multiplex PCR; TCRdb's version includes in-frame clones alone and lacks a portion of them. The sample carries a few hundred thousand clones, about three quarters recorded once. What was sequenced was PBMCs. Source of these receptors: a middle-aged man in good health and CMV-seronegative.

The chain recombines TRBV27 with TRBJ2-5; the D gene is possibly TRBD2 (6 bases). The CDR3 is 13 residues long. V lost 3 bases, J lost 2 bases, and 7 bases lay in between. CDR1 is MNHEY, CDR2 SMNVEV, per germline (reference sequence). CDR3 amino acids: CASSFGGQETQYF. The CDR3 DNA is TGTGCCAGCAGTTTTGGGGGGCAAGAGACCCAGTACTTC.

Only one count was recorded for this clone. V is TRBV19 and J is TRBJ1-1, with D perhaps matching TRBD1 (5 bases). Germline CDR1 reads LNHDA; CDR2 reads SQIVND (reference sequence). The V and J ends lost 5 bases and 3 bases respectively, with 10 bases between them. The CDR3 runs to 13 residues. The CDR3 coding sequence is TGTGCCAGTAGTCAATCAGGGTACACTGAAGCTTTCTTT. Its protein is CASSQSGYTEAFF. The full variable domain, in which reference TRBV19 and TRBJ1-1 provide the parts outside the CDR3, is DGGITQSPKYLFRKEGQNVTLSCEQNLNHDAMYWYRQDPGQGLRLIYYSQIVNDFQKGDIAEGYSVSREKKESFPLTVTSAQKNPTAFYLCASSQSGYTEAFFGQGTRLTVV.

This chain uses TRBV5-1 with TRBJ1-4, with 9 bases matching TRBD1. The CDR3 sequence is 15 residues long. Germline trimming cut 1 base from V and 5 bases from J; bases unmatched to any gene: 3. Germline-derived CDR1 and CDR2 are SGHRS and YFSETQ. CDR3 region: CASSLWGTGNEKLFF. The CDR3 DNA reads TGCGCCAGCAGCTTGTGGGGGACAGGGAATGAAAAACTGTTTTTT.

The rearrangement joins TRBV7-9 to TRBJ1-1; D is undetermined. Trimming stripped 1 base from V and 4 bases from J, with 13 bases between. CDR1 SEHNR and CDR2 FQNEAQ come from the germline V gene (reference sequence). CDR3 length: 15 residues. CDR3 residues: CASSLESRGGTEAFF. In nucleotides, the CDR3 is TGTGCCAGCAGCTTAGAGAGTCGAGGAGGCACTGAAGCTTTCTTT.

This clone has just a few counts. The chain couples TRBV7-6 to TRBJ2-1; D remains ambiguous. CDR3 length: 16 residues. V was cut by 0 bases and J by 8 bases, with 17 bases left in between. In germline, CDR1 is SGHVS, CDR2 FNYEAQ. In nucleotides, the CDR3 is TGTGCCAGCAGCTTAGCTAAGCCGGCCCTTGGGCATGAGCAGTTCTTC. It encodes CASSLAKPALGHEQFF. The full variable domain, rest sourced from reference TRBV7-6 and TRBJ2-1, is GAGVSQSPRYKVTKRGQDVALRCDPISGHVSLYWYRQALGQGPEFLTYFNYEAQQDKSGLPNDRFSAERPEGSISTLTIQRTEQRDSAMYRCASSLAKPALGHEQFFGPGTRLTVL.

This sequence joins TRBV9 and TRBJ2-5, with D possibly matching TRBD2 (5 bases). Germline V gene lookup returns CDR1 SGDLS and CDR2 YYNGEE. Trimming shortened V by 1 base and J by 1 base, and 17 bases separated the two germline ends. This CDR3 comprises 17 residues. DNA for the CDR3: TGTGCCAGCAGCGTAACTTATAGCGCCACATCCCAAGAGACCCAGTACTTC. Protein product: CASSVTYSATSQETQYF.

This sequence joins TRBV6-5 and TRBJ2-1, with 10 bases that match TRBD2. The CDR3 runs to 13 residues. With 5 bases clipped from V and 7 bases from J, the junction kept 2 bases outside the gene matches. Germline CDR1 is MNHEY and CDR2 is SVGAGI. The DNA of the CDR3 is TGTGCCAGCAGTCTGACTAGCGGGAATGAGCAGTTCTTC. Encoded protein: CASSLTSGNEQFF.

The rearrangement joins TRBV7-2 to TRBJ1-4; D may be TRBD1 (5 bases). The ends were cut back, 8 bases at V and 4 bases at J, with 17 bases in the middle. The CDR3 runs 15 residues. CDR1 SGHTA and CDR2 FQGNSA come from the germline V gene. The DNA of the CDR3 is TGTGCCAGCGCCCTGCCCGGGGGTAATAATGAAAAACTGTTTTTT. It codes for CASALPGGNNEKLFF.

J is TRBJ2-7 and V is TRBV12-5; a weak D match, TRBD1 (6 bases). The CDR3 length is 13 residues. With 6 bases removed from V and 4 bases from J, the gap between germline ends came to 13 bases. CDR1 and CDR2 (germline): LGHNT, FRNRAP. The CDR3 nucleotides read TGTGCTAGTGGCCCCGGTCAGGGGTACGAGCAGTACTTC. Its protein is CASGPGQGYEQYF.

This chain joins TRBV4-2 and TRBJ1-2; 8 bases align to TRBD1. V lost 5 bases and J lost 5; bases outside the gene matches: 7. CDR3 size: 14 residues. Germline-derived CDR1 and CDR2 are LGHNA and YNFKEQ. The CDR3 loop is CASSYGQGRYGYTF. In nucleotides, the CDR3 is TGTGCCAGCAGCTACGGACAGGGAAGATATGGCTACACCTTC.

The gene calls are TRBV29-1 and TRBJ1-2; 7 nucleotides align to TRBD1. The ends lost 3 bases at V and 7 bases at J; junction bases unmatched: 5. Germline V gives CDR1 SQVTM, CDR2 ANQGSEA. This CDR3 contains 12 residues. The CDR3 DNA is TGCAGCGTTGAGACAGGGCTGATTGGCTACACCTTC. Amino acid sequence: CSVETGLIGYTF.